This T cell receptor beta chain was identified during a study of pediatric ulcerative colitis. Background on the study: Most patients had pancolitis, and two had left-sided colitis.

During colonoscopy, one to two rectal pinch biopsies were collected. Up to 500,000 reads were sequenced per sample. Method: immunoSEQ multiplex PCR; TCRdb's copy keeps in-frame clones and lacks some. The data contain tens of thousands of clones, about four fifths of them singletons. The V gene's germline CDR1 is SGHVS and CDR2 FQNEAQ. V dropped 6 bases and J dropped 7 bases, with 16 bases sitting between them. The CDR3 length is 13 residues. The sample taken for sequencing was gut tissue. This clonotype was sampled from a girl aged 5 to 17 with moderate ulcerative colitis. This chain links TRBV7-8 with TRBJ2-7; perhaps TRBD2 as D (6 bases). The CDR3 here is CASRDSGPFEQYF. DNA for the CDR3: TGTGCCAGCAGGGATAGCGGCCCCTTTGAGCAGTACTTC.